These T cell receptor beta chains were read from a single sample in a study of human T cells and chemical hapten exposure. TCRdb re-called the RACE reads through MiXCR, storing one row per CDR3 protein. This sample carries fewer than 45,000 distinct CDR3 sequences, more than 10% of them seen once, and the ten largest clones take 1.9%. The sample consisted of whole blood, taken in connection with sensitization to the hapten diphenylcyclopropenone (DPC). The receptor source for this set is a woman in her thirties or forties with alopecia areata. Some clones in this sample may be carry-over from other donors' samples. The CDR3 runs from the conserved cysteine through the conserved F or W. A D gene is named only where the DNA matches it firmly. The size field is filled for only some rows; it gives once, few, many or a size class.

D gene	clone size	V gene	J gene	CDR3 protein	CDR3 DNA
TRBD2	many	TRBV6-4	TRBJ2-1	CASSEGSGGSSYNEQFF	TGTGCCAGCAGTGAAGGGAGCGGGGGGTCGTCCTACAATGAGCAGTTCTTC
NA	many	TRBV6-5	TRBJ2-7	CASRDSYEQYF	TGTGCCAGCAGGGACTCCTACGAGCAGTACTTC
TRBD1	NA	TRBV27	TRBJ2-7	CASSPPGQGSSYEQYF	TGTGCCAGCAGTCCACCGGGACAGGGGAGCTCCTACGAGCAGTACTTC
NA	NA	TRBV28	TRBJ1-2	CASSFTYGYTF	TGTGCCAGCAGTTTTACCTATGGCTACACCTTC
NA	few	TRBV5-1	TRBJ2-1	CASSLVLDPNEQFF	TGCGCCAGCAGCTTGGTCCTTGATCCCAATGAGCAGTTCTTC
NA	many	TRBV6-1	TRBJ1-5	CASVSNSGKDQPQHF	TGTGCCAGCGTGAGCAATTCAGGGAAGGATCAGCCCCAGCATTTT
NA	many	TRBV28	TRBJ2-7	CATLDHKDEQYF	TGTGCCACCTTGGACCATAAAGACGAGCAGTACTTC
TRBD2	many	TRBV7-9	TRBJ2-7	CASSFLPGLAGESYEQYF	TGTGCCAGCAGCTTTCTCCCGGGACTAGCGGGAGAATCTTACGAGCAGTACTTC
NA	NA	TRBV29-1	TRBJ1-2	CSVVEGNYDYTF	TGCAGCGTTGTGGAGGGGAACTATGACTACACCTTC
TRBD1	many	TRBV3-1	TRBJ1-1	CASSRWDRGAEAFF	TGTGCCAGCAGCCGATGGGACAGGGGAGCTGAAGCTTTCTTT
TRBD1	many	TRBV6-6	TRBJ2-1	CASSRGQPNEQFF	TGTGCCAGCAGCCGGGGACAGCCCAATGAGCAGTTCTTC